The next 18 T cell receptor beta chains were all read from a single sample in a study of blood T cell repertoires in COVID-19. Produced via immunoSEQ multiplex PCR; TCRdb's table is partial and in-frame only. Of about 160,000 clones detected, about four fifths appear once; the ten largest clones hold 3.4%. The sample taken for sequencing was PBMCs or T cells enriched from blood (not recorded which). These receptors were collected from a woman aged 55 to 70 who had recovered from COVID-19.

This clone has a handful of counts. V and J are TRBV27 and TRBJ1-1; 8 positions agree with TRBD1. Germline lookup yields CDR1 MNHEY and CDR2 SMNVEV (reference sequence). The CDR3 is 16 amino acids. V shed 3 bases, J shed 0 bases, and the junction held 6 bases outside the gene matches. Here the CDR3 reads CASSLYAGGLNTEAFF. As DNA, the CDR3 is TGTGCCAGCAGTTTGTATGCAGGGGGCTTGAACACTGAAGCTTTCTTT.

The chain combines TRBV21-1 with TRBJ1-4; TRBD1 is the table's D call and was not checked against the DNA. TRBV21-1 is a pseudogene. CDR3 length equals 15 residues. In DNA, the CDR3 is TGTGCCAGCAGCACCGGGACAGCGGGTTTTGAAAAACTGTTTTTT. Amino acids: CASSTGTAGFEKLFF.

This rearrangement joins TRBV11-1 to TRBJ1-4; D possibly corresponds to TRBD1 (6 bases). CDR1 is SGHAT and CDR2 is FQDESV in the germline V gene (reference sequence). The CDR3 length is 14 residues. V lost 5 bases and J 4 bases, leaving 11 bases between the germline ends. CDR3 DNA sequence: TGTGCCAGCAGCATACAGGGAAGTAATGAAAAACTGTTTTTT. It yields the protein CASSIQGSNEKLFF.

This clone has only a few counts. The chain carries TRBV5-1 and TRBJ2-7; D is perhaps TRBD1 (5 bases). There are 13 residues in the CDR3. V was cut by 0 bases and J by 2 bases, with 6 bases left in between. The germline V gene has CDR1 SGHRS and CDR2 YFSETQ. DNA for the CDR3: TGCGCCAGCAGCTTGGAGGGGACCTACGAGCAGTACTTC. Translation gives CASSLEGTYEQYF.

The rearrangement uses TRBV19 and TRBJ2-1; D may be TRBD2 (5 bases). The CDR3 sequence is 15 residues long. Trimming stripped 7 bases from V and 0 bases from J, with 13 bases between. Germline values: CDR1 LNHDA, CDR2 SQIVND (reference sequence). The CDR3, as DNA: TGTGCCAGTACGAGGACTTCTAGCTCCTACAATGAGCAGTTCTTC. Protein: CASTRTSSSYNEQFF. The complete variable domain, with remaining parts taken from reference TRBV19 and TRBJ2-1, reads DGGITQSPKYLFRKEGQNVTLSCEQNLNHDAMYWYRQDPGQGLRLIYYSQIVNDFQKGDIAEGYSVSREKKESFPLTVTSAQKNPTAFYLCASTRTSSSYNEQFFGPGTRLTVL.

This chain connects TRBV19 to TRBJ1-1, with D unresolved. Germline V gives CDR1 LNHDA, CDR2 SQIVND (reference sequence). The CDR3 consists of 14 residues. Between the trimmed V and J ends, which lost 4 bases and 6 bases, there was a span of 15 bases. This chain's CDR3 is CASSTRTGSSEAFF. The CDR3 DNA reads TGTGCCAGTAGTACTCGAACGGGGAGCTCTGAAGCTTTCTTT.

This chain links TRBV6-5 with TRBJ1-1; D is ambiguous. The CDR3 contains 11 residues. V dropped 8 bases and J dropped 11 bases, with 15 bases sitting between them. Germline loops: CDR1 MNHEY, CDR2 SVGAGI. The CDR3, as DNA: TGTGCCAGCGGGCAGGCGACCCAGGCTTTCTTT. Encoded protein: CASGQATQAFF.

V is TRBV4-1 and J is TRBJ1-1; possibly TRBD1 for D (5 bases). V lost 4 bases to trimming and J lost 6 bases, with 27 bases between them. The CDR3 sequence is 18 residues long. Germline values: CDR1 MGHRA, CDR2 YSYEKL. Here the CDR3 reads CASSRTPWAGQSNAEAFF. The DNA of the CDR3 is TGCGCCAGCAGCCGAACCCCCTGGGCAGGACAATCCAATGCTGAAGCTTTCTTT.

The rearrangement links TRBV30 to TRBJ1-2, with a weak D call TRBD1 (5 bases). Germline CDR1 GTSNPN, CDR2 SVGIG (reference sequence). The CDR3 has 15 amino acids. Deletions cut 4 bases from V and 5 bases from J, with 20 bases between. CDR3 protein: CAWTPRQTAGYGYTF. For the CDR3, the DNA is TGTGCCTGGACCCCAAGACAGACGGCGGGGTATGGCTACACCTTC.

As for this clone: Other nucleotide sequences in the sample specify the same CDR3. The chain employs TRBV5-1 and TRBJ1-1, with no clear D. The CDR3 is made up of 13 amino acids. Germline V lookup: CDR1 SGHRS, CDR2 YFSETQ. Trimming removed 4 bases at V and 2 bases at J, with 9 bases between. CDR3 protein: CASSQTVNTEAFF. The CDR3 nucleotides read TGCGCCAGCAGCCAAACAGTAAACACTGAAGCTTTCTTT.

The CDR3 nucleotides are TGTGCCAGCACCAAGGGACAGGGAGTCGAGCAGTACTTC. It translates to CASTKGQGVEQYF. The V gene is TRBV9, the J gene TRBJ2-7; 9 bases fit TRBD1. Trimming cost V 6 bases and J 6 bases; bases outside gene matches: 7. CDR3 size: 13 residues. The V gene's germline CDR1 is SGDLS and CDR2 YYNGEE. Supplemented by reference TRBV9 and TRBJ2-7, the full variable domain reads DSGVTQTPKHLITATGQRVTLRCSPRSGDLSVYWYQQSLDQGLQFLIQYYNGEERAKGNILERFSAQQFPDLHSELNLSSLELGDSALYFCASTKGQGVEQYFGPGTRLTVT.

This clone was seen only once. This chain connects TRBV18 to TRBJ2-5; D ambiguous. This CDR3 spans 11 amino acids. Trimming stripped 8 bases from V and 5 bases from J, with 9 bases between. Per the germline V gene, CDR1 is KGHSH and CDR2 is LQKENI. CDR3 coding DNA: TGTGCCAGCGGGCGACGGGAGACCCAGTACTTC. Protein sequence: CASGRRETQYF.

A few counts support this clone. This chain connects TRBV4-2 to TRBJ1-1, with 7 bases matching TRBD1. This CDR3 region has 16 residues. Per the germline V gene, CDR1 is LGHNA and CDR2 is YNFKEQ. The V and J ends lost 0 bases and 0 bases, in that order; junction bases with no gene match: 4. This chain's CDR3 is CASSQETGNLNTEAFF. DNA for the CDR3: TGTGCCAGCAGCCAAGAGACAGGGAACTTGAACACTGAAGCTTTCTTT.

CDR3 nucleotides: TGTGCTAGTGGTTTGGTGCAGACAGGTCGGGAAACAGCCTACGAGCAGTACTTC. Translated: CASGLVQTGRETAYEQYF. The chain recombines TRBV12-5 with TRBJ2-7; a possible D gene is TRBD1 (6 bases). From germline, CDR1 is LGHNT and CDR2 FRNRAP. The CDR3 sequence is 18 residues long. V lost 0 bases and J lost 2, with 20 bases in between.

This chain joins TRBV19 and TRBJ1-5; D might be TRBD1 (6 bases). The CDR3 covers 13 residues. The germline gives CDR1 LNHDA, CDR2 SQIVND (reference sequence). V was pared by 6 bases and J by 7 bases, with 13 bases between. CDR3 sequence (DNA): TGTGCCAGTAGGAAGACAGGTGAGCAGCCCCAGCATTTT. Translated: CASRKTGEQPQHF.

J is TRBJ1-2 and V is TRBV29-1, with TRBD1 identical over 9 bases. The V segment lost 1 base and the J segment 8 bases; nucleotides outside the gene matches: 8. Per the germline V gene, CDR1 is SQVTM and CDR2 is ANQGSEA. The CDR3 spans 14 residues. The CDR3 DNA reads TGCAGCGTTGAAGTACAGGGGGCGGTTGGCGGCTACACCTTC. Its protein product is CSVEVQGAVGGYTF.

This sequence joins TRBV5-5 and TRBJ2-7; D is possibly TRBD1 (6 bases). The CDR3 extends over 16 amino acids. CDR1 and CDR2 from the germline V gene are SGHKS and YYEKEE (reference sequence). Deletions cut 3 bases from V and 3 bases from J, with 19 bases between. CDR3 coding DNA: TGTGCCAGCAGCTCCCTAATAGGGGACAAACGCTACGAGCAGTACTTC. Translated: CASSSLIGDKRYEQYF.

The chain combines TRBV3-1 (or the pseudogene TRBV3-2) with TRBJ1-2, with TRBD1 matching 7 bases. Germline CDR1 is LGHDT and CDR2 is YNNKEL (reference sequence). With 6 bases clipped from V and 5 bases from J, the junction kept 6 bases outside the gene matches. The CDR3 totals 13 residues. The CDR3 DNA sequence: TGTGCCAGCAGGCGACAGGGAAAGTATGGCTACACCTTC. Amino acid sequence: CASRRQGKYGYTF.